This T cell receptor beta chain is drawn from a study of T cell responses to AZD1222 COVID-19 vaccine. CDR1 SGHRS and CDR2 YFSETQ come from the germline V gene. This CDR3 has 14 residues. The V gene lost 0 bases and the J gene lost 0 bases, with 7 bases spanning the gap. A single count supports this clone. This table comes from immunoSEQ multiplex PCR, and its TCRdb copy is limited to in-frame clones, with some not included. The sample contains some 94,000 clones, approximately 89% of which appear only once. The origin of this receptor is an adult who received the AZD1222 COVID-19 vaccine. This chain uses TRBV5-1 with TRBJ2-7; D is unclear. Sequencing used peripheral blood, obtained 28 days after the second AZD1222 dose. The CDR3: CASSLVASSYEQYF. CDR3 nucleotide sequence: TGCGCCAGCAGCTTGGTCGCCAGCTCCTACGAGCAGTACTTC.